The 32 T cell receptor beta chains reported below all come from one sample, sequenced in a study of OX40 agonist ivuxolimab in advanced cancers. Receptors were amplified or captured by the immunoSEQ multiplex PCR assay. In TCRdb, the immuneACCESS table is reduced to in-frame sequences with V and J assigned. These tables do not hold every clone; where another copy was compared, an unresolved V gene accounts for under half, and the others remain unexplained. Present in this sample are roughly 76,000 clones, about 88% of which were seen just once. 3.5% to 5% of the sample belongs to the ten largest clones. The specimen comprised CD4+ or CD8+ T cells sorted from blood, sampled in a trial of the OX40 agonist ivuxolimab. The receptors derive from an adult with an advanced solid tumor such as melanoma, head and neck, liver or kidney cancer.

In DNA, the CDR3 is TGTGCCAGCAGCTTAACCCTCGGGACAGGGCTTGAAAAACTGTTTTTT. Translating gives CASSLTLGTGLEKLFF. The chain is built from TRBV7-9 and TRBJ1-4; 9 positions agree with TRBD1. This CDR3 has 16 amino acids. CDR1 and CDR2 (germline): SEHNR, FQNEAQ (reference sequence). With 2 bases clipped from V and 7 bases from J, the junction kept 8 bases outside the gene matches.

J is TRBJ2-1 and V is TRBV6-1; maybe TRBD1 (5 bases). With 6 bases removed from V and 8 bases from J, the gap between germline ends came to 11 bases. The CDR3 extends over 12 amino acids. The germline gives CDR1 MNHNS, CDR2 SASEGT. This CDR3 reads CASRSTAHEQFF. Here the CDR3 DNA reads TGTGCCAGCAGATCGACAGCCCATGAGCAGTTCTTC.

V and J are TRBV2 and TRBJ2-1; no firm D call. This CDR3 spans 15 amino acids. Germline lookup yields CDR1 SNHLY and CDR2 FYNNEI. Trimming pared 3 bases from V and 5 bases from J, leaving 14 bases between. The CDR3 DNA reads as TGTGCCAGCAGTGAGGGCTACCAAACGAACAATGAGCAGTTCTTC. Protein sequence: CASSEGYQTNNEQFF.

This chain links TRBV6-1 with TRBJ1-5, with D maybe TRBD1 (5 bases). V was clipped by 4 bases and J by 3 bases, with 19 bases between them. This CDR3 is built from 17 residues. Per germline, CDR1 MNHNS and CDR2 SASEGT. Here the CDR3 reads CASSGRPGHSDNQPQHF. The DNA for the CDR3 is TGTGCCAGCAGTGGACGCCCTGGACATAGCGACAATCAGCCCCAGCATTTT.

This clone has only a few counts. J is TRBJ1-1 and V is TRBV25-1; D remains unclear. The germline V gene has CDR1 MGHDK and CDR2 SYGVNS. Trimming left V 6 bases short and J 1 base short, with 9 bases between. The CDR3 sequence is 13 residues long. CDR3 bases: TGTGCCAGCAGGACTCAAGCGAACACTGAAGCTTTCTTT. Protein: CASRTQANTEAFF.

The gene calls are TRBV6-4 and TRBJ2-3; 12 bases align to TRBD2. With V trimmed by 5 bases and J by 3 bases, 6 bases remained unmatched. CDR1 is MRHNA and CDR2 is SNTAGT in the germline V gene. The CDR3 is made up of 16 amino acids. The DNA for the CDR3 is TGTGCCAGCAGTCATCTAGCGGGAGGGTATACAGATACGCAGTATTTT. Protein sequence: CASSHLAGGYTDTQYF.

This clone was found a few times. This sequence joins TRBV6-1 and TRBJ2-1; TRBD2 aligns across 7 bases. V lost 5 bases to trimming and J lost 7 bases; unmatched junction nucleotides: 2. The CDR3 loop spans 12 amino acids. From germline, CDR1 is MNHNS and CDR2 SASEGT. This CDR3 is CASSTSVNEQFF. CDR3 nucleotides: TGTGCCAGCAGTACTAGCGTGAATGAGCAGTTCTTC.

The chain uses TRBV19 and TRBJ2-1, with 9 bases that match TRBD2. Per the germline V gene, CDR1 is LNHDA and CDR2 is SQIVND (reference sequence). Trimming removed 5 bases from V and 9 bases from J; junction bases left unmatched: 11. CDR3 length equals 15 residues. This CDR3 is CASSHHDSGSSEQFF. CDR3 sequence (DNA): TGTGCCAGTAGTCACCATGATAGCGGGAGTAGTGAGCAGTTCTTC. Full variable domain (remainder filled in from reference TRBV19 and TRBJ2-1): DGGITQSPKYLFRKEGQNVTLSCEQNLNHDAMYWYRQDPGQGLRLIYYSQIVNDFQKGDIAEGYSVSREKKESFPLTVTSAQKNPTAFYLCASSHHDSGSSEQFFGPGTRLTVL.

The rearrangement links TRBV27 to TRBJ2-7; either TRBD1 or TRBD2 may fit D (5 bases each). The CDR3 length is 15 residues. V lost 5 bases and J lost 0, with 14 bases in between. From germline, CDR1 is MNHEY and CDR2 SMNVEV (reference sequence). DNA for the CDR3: TGTGCCAGCAGTCAAATAGGGACCGCCTCCTACGAGCAGTACTTC. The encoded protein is CASSQIGTASYEQYF.

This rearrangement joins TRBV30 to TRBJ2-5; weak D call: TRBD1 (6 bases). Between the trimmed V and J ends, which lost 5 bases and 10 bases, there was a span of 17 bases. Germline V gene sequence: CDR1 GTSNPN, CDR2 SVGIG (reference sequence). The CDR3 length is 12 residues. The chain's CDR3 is CAWDTGFEHQYF. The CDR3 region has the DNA TGTGCCTGGGACACAGGGTTTGAGCACCAGTACTTC.

CDR3 nucleotide sequence: TGTGCCAGCAGTTTAGGAGGAAATTCTGGAAACACCATATATTTT. It specifies CASSLGGNSGNTIYF. The V call is TRBV28, the J call TRBJ1-3; no clear D gene. Between the trimmed V and J ends, which lost 2 bases and 1 base, there was a span of 9 bases. Germline CDR1 is MDHEN and CDR2 is SYDVKM. This CDR3 is 15 amino acids long.

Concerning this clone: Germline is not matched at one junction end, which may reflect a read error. As DNA, the CDR3 is TGTGCTAGCAGCCCGAGGGCTAGCGGGTTTGGGGAGACCCAGTACTTC. Protein sequence: CASSPRASGFGETQYF. The chain couples TRBV7-7 to TRBJ2-5; 8 bases are a match to TRBD2. Germline CDR1 reads SSHAT; CDR2 reads FNYEAQ (reference sequence). The CDR3 has 16 residues. The full variable domain, in which reference TRBV7-7 and TRBJ2-5 provide the parts outside the CDR3, is GAGVSQSPRYKVTKRGQDVTLRCDPISSHATLYWYQQALGQGPEFLTYFNYEAQPDKSGLPSDRFSAERPEGSISTLTIQRTEQRDSAMYRCASSPRASGFGETQYFGPGTRLLVL.

For the CDR3, the DNA is TGTGCCACTAGGGACAGAGCGAACACCGGGGAGCTGTTTTTT. It yields the protein CATRDRANTGELFF. V is TRBV10-3 and J is TRBJ2-2, with 7 bases that match TRBD1. Trimming at V came to 10 bases and at J to 0 bases, leaving 5 bases not matched to a gene. Germline CDR1 reads ENHRY; CDR2 reads SYGVKD. The CDR3 covers 14 residues.

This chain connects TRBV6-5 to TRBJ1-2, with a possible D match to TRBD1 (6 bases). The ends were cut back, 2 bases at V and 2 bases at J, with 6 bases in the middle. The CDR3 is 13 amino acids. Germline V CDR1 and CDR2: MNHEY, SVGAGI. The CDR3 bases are TGTGCCAGCAGTTACGACAGGAACTATGGCTACACCTTC. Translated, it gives CASSYDRNYGYTF.

The CDR3 protein is CASSQESAGGWYEQYF. CDR3 DNA: TGTGCCAGCAGCCAAGAGTCAGCGGGAGGCTGGTACGAGCAGTACTTC. The chain uses TRBV14 and TRBJ2-7; 9 nucleotides line up with TRBD2. The V gene end was trimmed by 0 bases and the J gene end by 4 bases; junction bases not matched to a gene: 7. CDR1 and CDR2 (germline): SGHDN, FVKESK. CDR3 size: 16 residues.

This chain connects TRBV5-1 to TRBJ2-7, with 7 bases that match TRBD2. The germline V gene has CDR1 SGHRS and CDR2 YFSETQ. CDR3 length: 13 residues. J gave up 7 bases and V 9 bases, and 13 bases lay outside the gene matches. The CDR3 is CATSPRLAGEQYF. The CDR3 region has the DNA TGCGCCACCTCGCCCCGACTAGCCGGGGAGCAGTACTTC.

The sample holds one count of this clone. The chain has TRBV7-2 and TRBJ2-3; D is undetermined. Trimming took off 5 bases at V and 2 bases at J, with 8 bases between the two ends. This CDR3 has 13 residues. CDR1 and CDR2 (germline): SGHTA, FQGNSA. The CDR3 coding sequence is TGTGCCAGCAGCGTTAGATACACAGATACGCAGTATTTT. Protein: CASSVRYTDTQYF. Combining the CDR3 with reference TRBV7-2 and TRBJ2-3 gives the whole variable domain GAGVSQSPSNKVTEKGKDVELRCDPISGHTALYWYRQSLGQGLEFLIYFQGNSAPDKSGLPSDRFSAERTGGSVSTLTIQRTQQEDSAVYLCASSVRYTDTQYFGPGTRLTVL.

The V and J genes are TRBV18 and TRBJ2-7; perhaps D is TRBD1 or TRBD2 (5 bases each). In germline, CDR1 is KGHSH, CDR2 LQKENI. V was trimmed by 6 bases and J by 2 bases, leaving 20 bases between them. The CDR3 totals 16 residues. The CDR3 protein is CASSRDGTARTYEQYF. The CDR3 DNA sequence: TGTGCCAGCTCCCGGGACGGGACGGCTAGAACCTACGAGCAGTACTTC.

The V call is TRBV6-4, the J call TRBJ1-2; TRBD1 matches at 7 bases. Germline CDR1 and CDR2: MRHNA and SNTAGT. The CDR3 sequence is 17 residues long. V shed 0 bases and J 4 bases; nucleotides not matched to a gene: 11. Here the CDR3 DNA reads TGTGCCAGCAGTGACTCGACGGCAGGGGGGAACCTCTATGGCTACACCTTC. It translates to CASSDSTAGGNLYGYTF.

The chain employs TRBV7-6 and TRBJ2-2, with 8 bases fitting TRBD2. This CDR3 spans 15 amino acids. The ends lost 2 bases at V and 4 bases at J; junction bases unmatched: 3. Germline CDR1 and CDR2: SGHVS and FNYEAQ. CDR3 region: CASSLREGGTGELFF. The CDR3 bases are TGTGCCAGCAGCTTACGGGAGGGCGGCACCGGGGAGCTGTTTTTT.

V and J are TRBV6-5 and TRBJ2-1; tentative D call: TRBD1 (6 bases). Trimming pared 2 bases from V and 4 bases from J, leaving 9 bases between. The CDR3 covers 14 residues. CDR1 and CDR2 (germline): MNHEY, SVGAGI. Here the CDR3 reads CASSYRDRYNEQFF. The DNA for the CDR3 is TGTGCCAGCAGTTACCGTGACAGGTACAATGAGCAGTTCTTC.

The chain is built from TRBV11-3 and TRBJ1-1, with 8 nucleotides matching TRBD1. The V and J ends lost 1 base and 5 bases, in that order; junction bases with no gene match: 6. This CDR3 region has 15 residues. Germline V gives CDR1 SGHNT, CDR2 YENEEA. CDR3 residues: CASSLANRGRTEAFF. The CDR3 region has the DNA TGTGCCAGCAGCTTAGCGAACAGGGGGAGGACTGAAGCTTTCTTT.

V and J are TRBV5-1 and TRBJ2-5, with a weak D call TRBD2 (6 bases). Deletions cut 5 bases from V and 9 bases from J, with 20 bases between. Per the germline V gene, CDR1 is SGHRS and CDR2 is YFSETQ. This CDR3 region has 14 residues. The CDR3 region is CASRGSQGGEAQYF. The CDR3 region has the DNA TGCGCCAGCAGGGGCTCCCAAGGCGGGGAGGCCCAGTACTTC.

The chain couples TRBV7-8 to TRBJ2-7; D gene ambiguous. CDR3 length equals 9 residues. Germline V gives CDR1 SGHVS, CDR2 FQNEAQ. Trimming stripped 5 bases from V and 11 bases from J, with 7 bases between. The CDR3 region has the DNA TGTGCCAGCAGCCCTCGGGAGTACTTC. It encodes CASSPREYF.

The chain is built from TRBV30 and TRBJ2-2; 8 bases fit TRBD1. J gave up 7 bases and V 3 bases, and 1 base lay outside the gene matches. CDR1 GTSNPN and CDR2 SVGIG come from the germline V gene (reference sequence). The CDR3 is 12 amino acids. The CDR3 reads CAWSGQGGELFF. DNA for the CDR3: TGTGCCTGGAGCGGACAGGGCGGGGAGCTGTTTTTT.

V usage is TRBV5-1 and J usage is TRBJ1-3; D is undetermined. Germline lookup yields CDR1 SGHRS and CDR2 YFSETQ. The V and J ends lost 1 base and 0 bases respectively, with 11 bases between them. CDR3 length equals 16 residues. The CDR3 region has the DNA TGCGCCAGCAGCTTGACGGACTCTAGCTCTGGAAACACCATATATTTT. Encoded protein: CASSLTDSSSGNTIYF.

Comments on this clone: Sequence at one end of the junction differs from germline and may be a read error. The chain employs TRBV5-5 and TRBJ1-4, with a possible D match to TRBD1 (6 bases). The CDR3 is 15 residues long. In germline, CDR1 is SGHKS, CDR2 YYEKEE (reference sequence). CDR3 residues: CASNLRGERSEKLFF. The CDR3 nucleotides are TGTGCCAGCAACTTGAGGGGGGAACGGAGTGAAAAACTGTTTTTT.

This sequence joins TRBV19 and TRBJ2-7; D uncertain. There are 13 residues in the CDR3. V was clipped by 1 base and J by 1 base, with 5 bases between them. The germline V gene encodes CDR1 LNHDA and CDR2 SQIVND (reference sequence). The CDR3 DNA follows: TGTGCCAGTAGTATAGGCAGGTCCTACGAGCAGTACTTC. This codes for CASSIGRSYEQYF.

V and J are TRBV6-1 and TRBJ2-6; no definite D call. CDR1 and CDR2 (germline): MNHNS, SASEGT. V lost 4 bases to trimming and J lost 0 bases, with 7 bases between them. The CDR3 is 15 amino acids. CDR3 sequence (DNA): TGTGCCAGCAGTGGCAGTTACTCTGGGGCCAACGTCCTGACTTTC. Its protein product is CASSGSYSGANVLTF.

CDR3 amino acids: CASSVEGVNTEAFF. The CDR3 bases are TGTGCCAGCAGTGTTGAGGGCGTGAACACTGAAGCTTTCTTT. The chain uses TRBV6-1 and TRBJ1-1; no reliable D call. Trimming stripped 4 bases from V and 0 bases from J, with 9 bases between. The CDR3 totals 14 residues. Germline lookup yields CDR1 MNHNS and CDR2 SASEGT.

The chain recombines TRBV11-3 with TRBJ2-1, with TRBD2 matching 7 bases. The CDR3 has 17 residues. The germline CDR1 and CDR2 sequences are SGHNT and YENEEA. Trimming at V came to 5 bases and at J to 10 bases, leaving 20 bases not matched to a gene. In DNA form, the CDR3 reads TGTGCCAGCAGCCCTTTTGTGACTAGCAAAAGGACTGCAGAGCAGTTCTTC. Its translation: CASSPFVTSKRTAEQFF.

In DNA, the CDR3 is TGTGCCAGCAGCCTAACCAGGAGGGATGGCTACACCTTC. Its protein is CASSLTRRDGYTF. The chain uses TRBV4-2 and TRBJ1-2; unclear D gene. Between the trimmed V and J ends, which lost 4 bases and 6 bases, there was a span of 12 bases. There are 13 residues in the CDR3. Germline loops: CDR1 LGHNA, CDR2 YNFKEQ.